Presented here are 29 T cell receptor beta chains from one specimen sequenced in a study of cytomegalovirus exposure and HLA in healthy donors. Sequenced by immunoSEQ multiplex PCR; TCRdb stores in-frame clones only, minus some. The sample yields some 110,000 clones, around 86% seen once. Source material: PBMCs. These receptors were obtained from a man between 18 and 35 years old in good health and CMV-seronegative.

This chain links TRBV10-2 with TRBJ2-1; no clear D. With 7 bases removed from V and 7 bases from J, the gap between germline ends came to 14 bases. The CDR3 sequence is 13 residues long. Germline V gives CDR1 WSHSY, CDR2 SAAADI. CDR3 bases: TGCGCCAGCATGGGTAGCCTCTGGAATGAGCAGTTCTTC. This codes for CASMGSLWNEQFF.

The chain has TRBV7-9 and TRBJ1-2; 9 positions match TRBD1. V shed 8 bases and J 8 bases; nucleotides not matched to a gene: 6. Per the germline V gene, CDR1 is SEHNR and CDR2 is FQNEAQ (reference sequence). This CDR3 is 12 amino acids long. CDR3 in DNA: TGTGCCAGCGACAGGGGGTTTGAGGGCTACACCTTC. Residues: CASDRGFEGYTF.

DNA of the CDR3: TGTGCCTGGAGCTCAGGGGCAGGGTATGGCTACACCTTC. Translated, it gives CAWSSGAGYGYTF. The genes are TRBV30 and TRBJ1-2, with TRBD1 as a possible D gene (6 bases). Trimming stripped 3 bases from V and 5 bases from J, with 13 bases between. Germline-derived CDR1 and CDR2 are GTSNPN and SVGIG (reference sequence). The CDR3 runs 13 residues.

The chain joins TRBV7-9 to TRBJ2-1, with 12 bases identical to TRBD1. The CDR3 is 15 amino acids. From germline, CDR1 is SEHNR and CDR2 FQNEAQ (reference sequence). J gave up 8 bases and V 3 bases, and 5 bases lay outside the gene matches. The CDR3 coding sequence is TGTGCCAGCAGCTTGGGACAGGGGGCGCGCGATGAGCAGTTCTTC. It yields the protein CASSLGQGARDEQFF.

The chain employs TRBV6-6 and TRBJ2-5, with D perhaps TRBD1 (6 bases). Per the germline V gene, CDR1 is MNHNY and CDR2 is SVGAGI (reference sequence). Trimming removed 1 base from V and 9 bases from J, with 15 bases in between. The CDR3 runs to 14 residues. CDR3 sequence (DNA): TGTGCCAGCAGTTACTTTGACAGGTCCGAGTCCCAGTACTTC. Protein: CASSYFDRSESQYF.

The chain couples TRBV13 to TRBJ1-2; perhaps TRBD1 as D (6 bases). This CDR3 has 14 amino acids. Germline V gene lookup returns CDR1 PRHDT and CDR2 FYEKMQ (reference sequence). Trimming shortened V by 5 bases and J by 4 bases, and 14 bases separated the two germline ends. CDR3 bases: TGTGCCAGCAGCCAAGAACGGACAGTCTATGGCTACACCTTC. Protein product: CASSQERTVYGYTF.

The rearrangement links TRBV7-9 to TRBJ1-2, with 8 positions matching TRBD1. This CDR3 spans 15 amino acids. Germline V gene data show CDR1 as SEHNR and CDR2 as FQNEAQ (reference sequence). V shed 0 bases, J shed 8 bases, and the junction held 8 bases outside the gene matches. For the CDR3, the DNA is TGTGCCAGCAGCTTAGCGGGGAGGACAGGGTTCGGCTACACCTTC. Translating gives CASSLAGRTGFGYTF.

This clone was counted a single time. This sequence joins TRBV27 and TRBJ1-3; 8 bases fit TRBD1. Germline V CDR1 and CDR2: MNHEY, SMNVEV (reference sequence). This CDR3 is built from 15 residues. With 2 bases clipped from V and 2 bases from J, the junction kept 2 bases outside the gene matches. CDR3 nucleotides: TGTGCCAGCAGTTTAGCGACAGGGGCTGGAAACACCATATATTTT. Translation gives CASSLATGAGNTIYF.

The gene calls are TRBV5-6 and TRBJ2-5; TRBD1 matches at 8 bases. V shed 4 bases, J shed 3 bases, and the junction held 5 bases outside the gene matches. There are 14 residues in the CDR3. Germline V gene data show CDR1 as SGHDT and CDR2 as YYEEEE. The CDR3 protein is CASSIGQGKETQYF. CDR3 DNA: TGTGCCAGCAGCATAGGACAGGGAAAAGAGACCCAGTACTTC.

This chain uses TRBV13 with TRBJ1-1; D is uncertain. Trimming shortened V by 6 bases and J by 3 bases, and 17 bases separated the two germline ends. CDR3 length equals 15 residues. The germline CDR1 and CDR2 sequences are PRHDT and FYEKMQ (reference sequence). As DNA, the CDR3 is TGTGCCAGCAGTGAAGCAACCCGGAGGGACACTGAAGCTTTCTTT. Protein sequence: CASSEATRRDTEAFF.

This chain connects TRBV9 to TRBJ1-2; tentative D call: TRBD1 (6 bases). V was trimmed by 0 bases and J by 0 bases, leaving 15 bases between them. Germline CDR1 reads SGDLS; CDR2 reads YYNGEE. The CDR3 loop spans 17 amino acids. The CDR3 reads CASSVGDKGKANYGYTF. For the CDR3, the DNA is TGTGCCAGCAGCGTAGGGGACAAGGGGAAAGCTAACTATGGCTACACCTTC.

This chain connects TRBV29-1 to TRBJ2-5; 8 nucleotides agree with TRBD1. There are 15 residues in the CDR3. J gave up 2 bases and V 6 bases, and 11 bases lay outside the gene matches. Looked up from germline, CDR1 is SQVTM and CDR2 is ANQGSEA. CDR3 sequence reads: CSVALGTGLQETQYF. The CDR3 DNA sequence: TGCAGCGTGGCCTTGGGGACAGGATTACAAGAGACCCAGTACTTC.

This clone occurred a few times. The chain uses TRBV29-1 and TRBJ2-3, with 12 bases aligning to TRBD2. The V and J ends lost 0 bases and 0 bases, in that order; junction bases with no gene match: 10. Germline loops: CDR1 SQVTM, CDR2 ANQGSEA. This CDR3 is 19 amino acids long. The CDR3 protein is CSVEDFWLAGGTSTDTQYF. The CDR3 bases are TGCAGCGTTGAAGATTTTTGGCTAGCGGGAGGGACTAGCACAGATACGCAGTATTTT.

V gene TRBV5-6 combines with J gene TRBJ2-6; 9 positions match TRBD2. Germline CDR1 and CDR2: SGHDT and YYEEEE. Trimming took 0 bases from V and 3 from J; bases not matched to a gene: 7. The CDR3 contains 18 residues. CDR3 DNA sequence: TGTGCCAGCAGCTTGGTAGGGACTAGCTCGTATGGGGCCAACGTCCTGACTTTC. Protein sequence: CASSLVGTSSYGANVLTF.

This rearrangement joins TRBV29-1 to TRBJ2-2, with TRBD2 as a possible D gene (6 bases). The germline V gene has CDR1 SQVTM and CDR2 ANQGSEA. This CDR3 has 17 amino acids. V shed 2 bases and J shed 6 bases, with 22 bases lying between them. As DNA, the CDR3 is TGCAGCGTTGAATCTGAGGTTCGGGGGAAAAAGGCCGGGGAGCTGTTTTTT. As protein: CSVESEVRGKKAGELFF.

DNA of the CDR3: TGTGCCAGCAGCAAACCCGAGGTTATAACTAGCGGAATCTACAATGAGCAGTTCTTC. It translates to CASSKPEVITSGIYNEQFF. This chain uses TRBV21-1 with TRBJ2-1; the table assigns TRBD2, which was not confirmed against the DNA. TRBV21-1 is a documented pseudogene. CDR3 length: 19 residues.

The chain joins TRBV5-1 to TRBJ2-3; tentative D call: TRBD2 (5 bases). The CDR3 sequence is 16 residues long. V was shortened by 0 bases and J by 3 bases, with 14 bases between the two germline ends. CDR1 and CDR2 (germline): SGHRS, YFSETQ. The CDR3 region has the DNA TGCGCCAGCAGCTTGGGGGCCATTAGCGTTACAGATACGCAGTATTTT. Translating gives CASSLGAISVTDTQYF.

This chain joins TRBV5-6 and TRBJ1-1; tentatively, D is TRBD1 (5 bases). The CDR3 is 12 residues long. Germline loops: CDR1 SGHDT, CDR2 YYEEEE. Trimming shortened V by 7 bases and J by 5 bases, and 12 bases separated the two germline ends. CDR3 nucleotide sequence: TGTGCCAGCGGCGGGGGAACGACTGAAGCTTTCTTT. Translation: CASGGGTTEAFF. Complete variable domain (other parts from reference TRBV5-6 and TRBJ1-1): DAGVTQSPTHLIKTRGQQVTLRCSPKSGHDTVSWYQQALGQGPQFIFQYYEEEERQRGNFPDRFSGHQFPNYSSELNVNALLLGDSALYLCASGGGTTEAFFGQGTRLTVV.

V and J are TRBV6-5 and TRBJ2-1; possible D gene TRBD1, 6 bases. Trimming cost V 6 bases and J 4 bases, with 10 bases left between them. Germline values: CDR1 MNHEY, CDR2 SVGAGI. The CDR3 is 13 amino acids. Here the CDR3 reads CASRKGQYNEQFF. CDR3 bases: TGTGCCAGCAGGAAAGGACAGTACAATGAGCAGTTCTTC.

The rearrangement joins TRBV5-6 to TRBJ2-7; 9 nucleotides agree with TRBD2. CDR1 and CDR2 (germline): SGHDT, YYEEEE. The CDR3 loop spans 15 amino acids. Unmatched junction bases numbered 6, after V lost 0 bases and J lost 5 bases. The CDR3 coding sequence is TGTGCCAGCAGCTTGGTGTTAGCGGGGGTGGACGAGCAGTACTTC. Translated: CASSLVLAGVDEQYF.

The chain carries TRBV7-9 and TRBJ2-1; 9 bases map to TRBD2. The J segment lost 6 bases and the V segment lost 2 bases, leaving 8 bases of the junction unmatched. The length of the CDR3 is 16 residues. The germline V gene has CDR1 SEHNR and CDR2 FQNEAQ (reference sequence). DNA for the CDR3: TGTGCCAGCAGCTTAAGGACTAGCGCCCGGGGCAATGAGCAGTTCTTC. Amino acid sequence: CASSLRTSARGNEQFF. Full variable domain (rest looked up from reference TRBV7-9 and TRBJ2-1): DTGVSQNPRHKITKRGQNVTFRCDPISEHNRLYWYRQTLGQGPEFLTYFQNEAQLEKSRLLSDRFSAERPKGSFSTLEIQRTEQGDSAMYLCASSLRTSARGNEQFFGPGTRLTVL.

CDR3 protein: CASSNDLGADTQYF. For the CDR3, the DNA is TGCGCCAGCAGCAACGACCTAGGGGCAGATACGCAGTATTTT. V is TRBV5-1 and J is TRBJ2-3, with D maybe TRBD1 (5 bases). Germline assignment: CDR1 SGHRS and CDR2 YFSETQ. The CDR3 runs 14 residues. The V end was cut by 4 bases, the J end by 4 bases, with 13 bases between.

V usage is TRBV9 and J usage is TRBJ2-2; 9 bases fit TRBD1. Germline CDR1 reads SGDLS; CDR2 reads YYNGEE. This CDR3 has 15 amino acids. The trim removed 3 bases at V and 6 bases at J, leaving 6 bases unmatched. CDR3 in amino acids: CASSAQGAKSGELFF. The CDR3 nucleotides read TGTGCCAGCAGCGCACAGGGGGCGAAGTCCGGGGAGCTGTTTTTT.

With respect to this clone: This sample also contains other DNA sequences that code for the same CDR3. The chain couples TRBV15 to TRBJ2-7, with D possibly TRBD2 on 5 matching bases. Germline lookup yields CDR1 LNHNV and CDR2 YYDKDF (reference sequence). CDR3 length equals 13 residues. Trimming took 3 bases from V and 1 from J, leaving 7 bases between them. CDR3 protein: CATSSRDSYEQYF. The CDR3 DNA sequence: TGTGCCACCAGCAGCCGGGATTCCTACGAGCAGTACTTC.

V and J are TRBV5-8 and TRBJ1-5; D unresolved. V was cut by 4 bases and J by 3 bases, with 5 bases left in between. The CDR3 has 12 amino acids. Germline V gives CDR1 SGHTS, CDR2 YDEGEE. The CDR3, as DNA: TGTGCCAGCAGCAATATCAATCAGCCCCAGCATTTT. Translating it yields CASSNINQPQHF.

The rearrangement joins TRBV5-1 to TRBJ2-7; D possibly corresponds to TRBD2 (5 bases). Germline V gene lookup returns CDR1 SGHRS and CDR2 YFSETQ. CDR3 length: 16 amino acids. With 0 bases removed from V and 5 bases from J, the gap between germline ends came to 18 bases. CDR3 bases: TGCGCCAGCAGCTTGGCGTTCGCCCGAGGGCGAGACGAGCAGTACTTC. Its protein product is CASSLAFARGRDEQYF.

The chain employs TRBV30 and TRBJ2-7; 8 bases align to TRBD2. V gave up 3 bases and J gave up 4 bases; unmatched junction bases: 17. The CDR3 extends over 17 amino acids. Per germline, CDR1 GTSNPN and CDR2 SVGIG (reference sequence). Here the CDR3 DNA reads TGTGCCTGGAGGGACCCACACTTGCGGCGGGGGGCTTACGAGCAGTACTTC. This codes for CAWRDPHLRRGAYEQYF.

This clone has more than one count but fewer than ten. The CDR3 region is CASSVAPSTDTQYF. The CDR3 bases are TGTGCCAGCAGCGTAGCTCCGAGCACAGATACGCAGTATTTT. The V call is TRBV9, the J call TRBJ2-3; D remains unclear. Between the trimmed V and J ends, which lost 0 bases and 0 bases, there was a span of 5 bases. This CDR3 has 14 residues. CDR1 and CDR2 from the germline V gene are SGDLS and YYNGEE.

The count of this clone is one. The gene calls are TRBV6-1 and TRBJ2-3; 7 nucleotides agree with TRBD1. In germline, CDR1 is MNHNS, CDR2 SASEGT. The CDR3 loop spans 14 amino acids. The V gene end was trimmed by 6 bases and the J gene end by 6 bases; junction bases not matched to a gene: 9. The CDR3 region is CASRDQQGTDTQYF. Written as DNA, the CDR3 is TGTGCCAGCAGGGACCAACAGGGGACCGATACGCAGTATTTT.